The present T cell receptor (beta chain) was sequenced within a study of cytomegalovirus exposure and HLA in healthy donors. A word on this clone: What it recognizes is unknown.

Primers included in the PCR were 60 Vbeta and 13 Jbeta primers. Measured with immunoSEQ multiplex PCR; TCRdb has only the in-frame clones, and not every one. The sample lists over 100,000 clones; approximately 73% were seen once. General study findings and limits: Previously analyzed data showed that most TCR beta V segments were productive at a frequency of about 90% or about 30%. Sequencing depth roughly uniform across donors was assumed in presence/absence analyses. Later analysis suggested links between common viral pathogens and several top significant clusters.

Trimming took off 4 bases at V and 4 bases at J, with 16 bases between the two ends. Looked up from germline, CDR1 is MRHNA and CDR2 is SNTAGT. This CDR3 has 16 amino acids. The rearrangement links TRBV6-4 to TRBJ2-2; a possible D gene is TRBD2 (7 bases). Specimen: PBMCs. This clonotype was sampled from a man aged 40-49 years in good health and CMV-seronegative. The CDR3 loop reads CASSVEGGQGTGELFF. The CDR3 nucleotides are TGTGCCAGCAGTGTCGAGGGGGGGCAAGGCACCGGGGAGCTGTTTTTT.